A selection of T cell receptor beta chains follows, all from one sample in a study of monozygotic twins with inflammatory bowel disease. Reprocessing the 5' RACE reads, TCRdb reports a single entry for every CDR3 protein and omits DNA. Its table lists 350,000 to 550,000 distinct CDR3 sequences. Sequencing was carried out using blood. Receptors were obtained from a human donor with ulcerative colitis or Crohn's disease, or a healthy co-twin of an affected twin (not recorded which). Each CDR3 is given with its conserved first and last residue.

TRBV28	TRBJ2-1	CASSLARTGDNEQFF
TRBV20-1	TRBJ2-7	CSARDSSEQYF
TRBV29-1	TRBJ2-7	CSGETGHEQYF
TRBV20-1	TRBJ2-7	CSASRTSGNYEQYF
TRBV27	TRBJ2-2	CASSLLEAAGELFF
TRBV7-2	TRBJ1-4	CASSSTGLVREKLFF
TRBV4-2	TRBJ1-1	CASSHLTGAKNTEAFF
TRBV3-1	TRBJ1-2	CATSGRARGYGYTF
TRBV4-1	TRBJ2-1	CASSQGINEQFF
TRBV30	TRBJ2-1	CAWSVPGLAGREQFF
TRBV6-2/TRBV6-3	TRBJ2-2	CASRKTGNTGELFF
TRBV10-3	TRBJ2-3	CATAPESTGTDTQYF
TRBV7-9	TRBJ2-3	CASSYDQGYRKDTQYF
TRBV2	TRBJ2-1	CASRERGGYNEQFF
TRBV20-1	TRBJ1-2	CSASGQGRDGYTF
TRBV20-1	TRBJ2-5	CSASGLGETQYF
TRBV11-2	TRBJ1-2	CASSFSEGGGYTF
TRBV2	TRBJ1-1	CASRAQNTEAFF
TRBV28	TRBJ1-2	CASSSPDMGYGYTF
TRBV3-1	TRBJ2-3	CASSRTGQPTDTQYF
TRBV5-1	TRBJ2-1	CASSPGGGSYNEQFF
TRBV6-5	TRBJ1-3	CASSYNGGSSGNTIYF
TRBV2	TRBJ1-2	CATGLQGGVDYGYTF
TRBV7-2	TRBJ1-5	CASSSSLGQPQHF
TRBV11-2	TRBJ1-1	CASSWRGAGTEAFF
TRBV5-1	TRBJ2-1	CASSLARQFLDEQFF
TRBV5-6	TRBJ2-7	CASSFSGEQYF
TRBV10-3	TRBJ2-1	CAIRMNTVGTSHNEQFF
TRBV2	TRBJ1-1	CASSEKAPNTEAFF
TRBV18	TRBJ2-7	CASSLTATNYEQYF
TRBV20-1	TRBJ2-1	CSASGTPVPDEQFF
TRBV5-1	TRBJ1-5	CASSPLPGNNQPQHF
TRBV20-1	TRBJ2-1	CSASPIGSSYNEQFF
TRBV29-1	TRBJ2-1	CSVGTGQGARNEQFF
TRBV5-4	TRBJ2-5	CASSTRQGAGETQYF
TRBV5-3	TRBJ1-2	CARSSLWADGYTF
TRBV11-2	TRBJ2-7	CASSWKRDEQYF
TRBV12-3/TRBV12-4	TRBJ2-6	CASTLDSLSGANVLTF
TRBV7-8	TRBJ2-5	CASSRTSAVETQYF
TRBV7-2	TRBJ2-7	CASSPKTGESSYEQYF
TRBV6-2/TRBV6-3	TRBJ2-1	CASSYSTSGMRLYNEQFF
TRBV12-3/TRBV12-4	TRBJ2-7	CASSLRRSGGGYEQYF
TRBV5-1	TRBJ2-3	CASSLFSTDTQYF
TRBV4-2	TRBJ2-2	CASSQISGGNTGELFF
TRBV18	TRBJ1-1	CASSPEGNTEAFF
TRBV9	TRBJ1-1	CASSVIPFGGAEAFF
TRBV5-1	TRBJ2-3	CASSPGEYTQYF
TRBV20-1	TRBJ1-1	CSARSGQGFEAFF
TRBV4-2	TRBJ2-1	CASSQVQGLQFF
TRBV18	TRBJ1-2	CASSPGQGSGYTF
TRBV20-1	TRBJ2-7	CSARDWLAAPYEQYF
TRBV9	TRBJ2-2	CASEGVTRTGELFF
TRBV7-2	TRBJ2-1	CASSKGLLEVGEQFF
TRBV20-1	TRBJ2-3	CSARGPAGRSDTQYF
TRBV7-9	TRBJ1-4	CASSLLDGGEKLFF